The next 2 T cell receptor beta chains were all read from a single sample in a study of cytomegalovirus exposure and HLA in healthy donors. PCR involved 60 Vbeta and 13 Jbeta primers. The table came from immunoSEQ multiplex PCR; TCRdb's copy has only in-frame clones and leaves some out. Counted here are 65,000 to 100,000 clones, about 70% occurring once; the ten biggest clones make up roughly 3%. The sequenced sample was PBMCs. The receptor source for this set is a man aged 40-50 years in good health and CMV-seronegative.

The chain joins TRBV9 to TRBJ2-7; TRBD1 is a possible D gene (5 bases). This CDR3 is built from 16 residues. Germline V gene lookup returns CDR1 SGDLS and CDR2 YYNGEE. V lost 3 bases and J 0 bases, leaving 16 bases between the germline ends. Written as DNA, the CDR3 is TGTGCCAGCAGCGCGCACCCGAGCGACAGCTCCTACGAGCAGTACTTC. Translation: CASSAHPSDSSYEQYF.

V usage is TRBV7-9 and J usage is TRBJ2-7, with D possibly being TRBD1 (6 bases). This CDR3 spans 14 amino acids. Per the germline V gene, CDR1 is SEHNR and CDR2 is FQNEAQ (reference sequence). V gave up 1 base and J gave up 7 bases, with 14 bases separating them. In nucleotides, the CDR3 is TGTGCCAGCAGCTTAGAACAGGGTGCAAGGGAGCAGTACTTC. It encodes CASSLEQGAREQYF.